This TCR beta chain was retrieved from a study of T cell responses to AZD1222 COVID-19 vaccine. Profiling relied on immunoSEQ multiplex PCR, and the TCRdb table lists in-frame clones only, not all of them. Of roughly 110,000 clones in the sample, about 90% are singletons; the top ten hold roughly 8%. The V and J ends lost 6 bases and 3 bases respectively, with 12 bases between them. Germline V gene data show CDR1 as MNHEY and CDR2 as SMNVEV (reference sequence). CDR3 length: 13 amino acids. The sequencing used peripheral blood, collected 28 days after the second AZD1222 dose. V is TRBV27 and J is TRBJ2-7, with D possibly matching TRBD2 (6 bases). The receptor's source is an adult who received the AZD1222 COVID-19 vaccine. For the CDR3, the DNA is TGTGCCAGCAGCCGGACGGGGGACTACGAGCAGTACTTC. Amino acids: CASSRTGDYEQYF.